The clone carrying this T cell receptor (beta chain) was detected a few times. No antigen is known for it. This sample was taken from a study of Graves' ophthalmopathy and Graves' hyperthyroidism. Findings and limits, study-wide: Detection in blood was also observed for most expanded thyroid clonotypes above 0.001 frequency.

A diagnosis was made from clinical symptoms together with serum thyroxine, TRAb, thyroid ultrasound and orbital computed tomography. RNA transcripts served as template for amplifying TCR beta CDR3 sequences. First-round RT-PCR with HTBI primers preceded a second-round multiplex PCR. TCRdb called the multiplex PCR reads again in MiXCR, with one record for every CDR3 protein. Found here are about 400,000 distinct CDR3 sequences, approximately 15% of them singletons; the top ten hold approximately 7%. From germline, CDR1 is LNHDA and CDR2 SQIVND (reference sequence). This CDR3 comprises 13 residues. The V end was cut by 0 bases, the J end by 8 bases, with 10 bases between.

The specimen was peripheral blood. This TCR came from a woman aged 18-29 years with stable Graves' hyperthyroidism. The V call is TRBV19, the J call TRBJ1-1, with a tentative D call TRBD1 (5 bases). The CDR3 reads CASSIDRGPEAFF. CDR3 DNA: TGTGCCAGTAGTATAGATAGGGGACCAGAAGCTTTCTTT.